The 8 T cell receptor beta chains reported below all come from one sample, sequenced in a study of blood T cell repertoires in COVID-19. The protocol was immunoSEQ multiplex PCR, while the TCRdb copy is restricted to in-frame clones and leaves out a portion. The repertoire holds 300,000 to 350,000 clones, with approximately 85% as singletons. Input material: PBMCs or T cells enriched from blood (not recorded which). All receptors derive from a man aged 25-40 years who had recovered from COVID-19.

This chain joins TRBV18 and TRBJ1-1; tentatively, D is TRBD1 (6 bases). V was cut by 5 bases and J by 2 bases, with 12 bases left in between. The CDR3 is 14 amino acids. Germline V gives CDR1 KGHSH, CDR2 LQKENI. CDR3 protein: CASSSLQGNTEAFF. The DNA of the CDR3 is TGTGCCAGCTCATCTCTACAGGGTAACACTGAAGCTTTCTTT.

This chain joins TRBV27 and TRBJ2-7; D may be TRBD2 (5 bases). V lost 3 bases, J lost 5 bases, and 8 bases lay in between. This CDR3 has 12 amino acids. Germline V gene data show CDR1 as MNHEY and CDR2 as SMNVEV (reference sequence). In DNA, the CDR3 is TGTGCCAGCAGTTTGAGGGTTGACGAGCAGTACTTC. It codes for CASSLRVDEQYF.

V is TRBV5-1 and J is TRBJ1-1; possible D gene TRBD1, 5 bases. Germline values: CDR1 SGHRS, CDR2 YFSETQ. Trimming removed 0 bases from V and 4 bases from J, with 10 bases in between. The CDR3 length is 14 residues. CDR3 in amino acids: CASSLGQGITEAFF. The CDR3 DNA follows: TGCGCCAGCAGCTTGGGGCAGGGAATCACTGAAGCTTTCTTT.

This sequence joins TRBV27 and TRBJ2-5, with TRBD2 identical over 7 bases. The CDR3 consists of 16 residues. The V gene's germline CDR1 is MNHEY and CDR2 SMNVEV (reference sequence). V lost 6 bases, J lost 5 bases, and 15 bases stayed unmatched. The DNA of the CDR3 is TGTGCCAGCAGGACGGGGTTTCGGGGGGAGTGGGAGACCCAGTACTTC. Translating gives CASRTGFRGEWETQYF.

This sequence joins TRBV27 and TRBJ2-7; D is ambiguous. Germline lookup yields CDR1 MNHEY and CDR2 SMNVEV (reference sequence). The CDR3 extends over 12 amino acids. The V end lost 11 bases, the J end lost 3 bases, and 14 bases lay between the germline ends. DNA of the CDR3: TGTGCCTCCGGCCGGGTTTTCTACGAGCAGTACTTC. Its translation: CASGRVFYEQYF.

Only one count was recorded for this clone. This CDR3 is CASSINLAGGADTQYF. CDR3 nucleotide sequence: TGTGCCAGTAGTATAAACTTAGCGGGGGGGGCAGATACGCAGTATTTT. This chain joins TRBV19 and TRBJ2-3; TRBD2 agrees at 11 bases. This CDR3 is 16 amino acids long. CDR1 and CDR2 from the germline V gene are LNHDA and SQIVND (reference sequence). Germline trimming cut 2 bases from V and 4 bases from J; bases unmatched to any gene: 5.

The rearrangement links TRBV5-1 to TRBJ2-3; TRBD1 agrees at 8 bases. Looked up from germline, CDR1 is SGHRS and CDR2 is YFSETQ. There are 15 residues in the CDR3. J lost 11 bases, V lost 4 bases, and 15 bases had no gene match. CDR3 DNA sequence: TGCGCCAGCAGCGTGAGAAGAAAGGACAGGGATGGGCAGTATTTT. Translated, it gives CASSVRRKDRDGQYF.

This chain links TRBV9 with TRBJ1-2; D gene ambiguous. Germline assignment: CDR1 SGDLS and CDR2 YYNGEE. V shed 0 bases and J shed 4 bases, with 13 bases lying between them. The CDR3 consists of 15 residues. The CDR3 here is CASSVEADVSYGYTF. In DNA, the CDR3 is TGTGCCAGCAGCGTAGAGGCGGATGTCAGCTATGGCTACACCTTC.